Described below is a single T cell receptor (beta chain) sequence and its context. This clonotype was found a few times. Which antigen it targets is not known. Base qualities are not recorded, but no much larger clone differs from it by a single base. This specimen belongs to a study of T cells after yellow fever vaccination (dated by TCRdb to about 2019). Broadly, across the study: The SMART-Seq v4 Ultra Low Input RNA kit was used to prepare libraries from fractions with low cell numbers. To follow T-cell clones before and after primary and booster YFV17D yellow fever vaccination, bulk TCR alpha and beta repertoires were sequenced over time. Two healthy male donors, one aged 18 to 29 and one aged 30 to 40 years, were included in the cohort. Blood samples were taken at several timepoints before and after primary and secondary immunization, and bulk PBMC replicates and cell subsets were isolated.

The germline V gene (reference sequence) yields DFQATT for CDR1 and SNEGSKA for CDR2. V is trimmed back by 1 base and J by 4 bases, and the junction contains 1 base that no gene match accounts for. The CDR3 has 13 amino acids, counting the end cysteine and phenylalanine. The entry retains the CDR3 DNA only, 39 bases that are in frame from base 1. TCR cDNA was synthesized by 5'RACE template switching, which introduced a universal primer site and unique molecular identifiers. Priming for cDNA synthesis came from both the TCR alpha and TCR beta constant segments. Libraries were amplified in two PCR steps, with sample barcodes and sequencing adapters added in the second step. Libraries were sequenced on Illumina HiSeq 2500 (2x100 bp) or NovaSeq (2x150 bp). Concerning the study's data processing: MIGEC was used to demultiplex reads and collapse the reads into UMI consensus sequences, and MiXCR was used for V(D)J alignment. Using edgeR on replicate PBMC samples, clonotypes were called vaccine-responding if FDR was below 0.01 and the log2 fold change was above 5 up to day 15. Each bulk clonotype received a CD4 or CD8 identity based on whether the sequenced CD4 or CD8 repertoire contained that clonotype at higher abundance. The public reads were reanalyzed by TCRdb: fastp trimming at Q25, MiXCR alignment, in-frame beta chains only. One record per CDR3 amino acid sequence lists the most common genes and DNA. In this record, the V and J calls reflect TCRdb's handling and not the investigators' own analysis. Within this sample are around 600,000 distinct CDR3 sequences, with 12% of them counted one time only. Around 14% of the sample belongs to the ten largest clones.

The treatment or condition label on this specimen signifies: live attenuated yellow fever vaccine strain. At each blood-draw timepoint, two biological replicates of bulk PBMCs were obtained. A standard Ficoll-Paque protocol was used to isolate PBMCs from peripheral blood. TriZol was used to extract RNA from bulk PBMCs, from CD4 and CD8 fractions, and from dextramer-positive and dextramer-negative fractions. What the study reported, not specific to this receptor: Because the study included only a couple of donors, the extent to which the findings can be generalized is limited. The secondary T-cell response was found to be weaker but faster than the primary response, with a peak reached on day 5 rather than on day 15. Because abundant contaminating clonotypes from the bulk population could be contained in FACS-sorted repertoires, computational filtering was required. After the booster, most of the clones that had expanded following primary vaccination were detected again (96% of CD4 and more than 85% of CD8), which suggests that memory was broadly maintained. A small fraction of clonotypes showed up in both the CD4 and CD8 compartments, probably as a result of convergent recombination.

Specimen: PBMCs, collected on the day of the yellow fever booster vaccination. The source of this sequence is a man in his thirties or forties who received the YFV17D yellow fever vaccine. The rearrangement combines TRBV20-1 with TRBJ2-7; TRBD2 lines up with 10 middle nucleotides. The DNA sequence reads TGCAGTGCTAGAGTACTAGCGGGATACGAGCAGTACTTC. It encodes CSARVLAGYEQYF.